The 14 T cell receptor beta chains below all came from one sample that was sequenced in a study of blood T cell repertoires in COVID-19. TCRdb's table, derived via immunoSEQ multiplex PCR, lists solely in-frame clones and lacks some. The sample holds 250,000 to 300,000 clones; over 75% are singletons and the top ten take 1%. Sequencing input: PBMCs or T cells enriched from blood (not recorded which). These receptors were obtained from a woman aged 25 to 45 who had recovered from COVID-19.

The CDR3 DNA sequence: TGTGCCAGCAGCCCTCAGCCAGGGTCTAATACTGAAGCTTTCTTT. Translated: CASSPQPGSNTEAFF. The V gene is TRBV11-2, the J gene TRBJ1-1, with a weak D call TRBD1 (5 bases). The V gene lost 5 bases and the J gene lost 5 bases, with 18 bases spanning the gap. CDR3 length equals 15 residues. CDR1 is SGHAT, CDR2 FQNNGV, per germline.

The chain uses TRBV14 and TRBJ2-1; D may be TRBD2 (5 bases). Germline values: CDR1 SGHDN, CDR2 FVKESK. The germline V and J ends were trimmed by 2 bases and 9 bases, with 14 bases remaining between them. The CDR3 has 14 amino acids. In DNA, the CDR3 is TGTGCCAGCAGCCAACTGAATAAACGGGGTGAGCAGTTCTTC. It is translated as CASSQLNKRGEQFF.

The chain employs TRBV11-2 and TRBJ1-1; TRBD1 matches 10 bases. CDR1 and CDR2 from the germline V gene are SGHAT and FQNNGV. The CDR3 has 19 residues. The V segment lost 5 bases and the J segment 1 base; nucleotides outside the gene matches: 16. The CDR3 DNA reads as TGTGCCAGCAGCCCGCGACAGGGGGCATCCCGGGCGCCGAACACTGAAGCTTTCTTT. It is translated as CASSPRQGASRAPNTEAFF.

CDR3: CASSVGAGGNNEQFF. CDR3 in DNA: TGTGCCAGCAGCGTAGGAGCGGGGGGAAACAATGAGCAGTTCTTC. The J gene is TRBJ2-1, the V gene TRBV9, with TRBD2 identical over 9 bases. V shed 0 bases and J 5 bases; nucleotides not matched to a gene: 3. CDR3 length: 15 residues. Germline V gives CDR1 SGDLS, CDR2 YYNGEE.

The chain has TRBV9 and TRBJ1-1; D is ambiguous. The CDR3 is made up of 14 amino acids. Germline assignment: CDR1 SGDLS and CDR2 YYNGEE. V was clipped by 0 bases and J by 2 bases, with 8 bases between them. The CDR3: CASSVATVNTEAFF. The CDR3 nucleotides read TGTGCCAGCAGCGTAGCAACAGTAAACACTGAAGCTTTCTTT.

The rearrangement links TRBV4-1 to TRBJ2-1, with TRBD2 as a possible D gene (7 bases). CDR1 and CDR2 from the germline V gene are MGHRA and YSYEKL. The germline V and J ends were trimmed by 0 bases and 10 bases, with 19 bases remaining between them. CDR3 length equals 16 residues. CDR3 bases: TGCGCCAGCAGCCAAGATGTTAGGGGGACTATGCACGAGCAGTTCTTC. Translating it yields CASSQDVRGTMHEQFF.

The V call is TRBV5-4, the J call TRBJ1-6, with TRBD1 as a possible D gene (6 bases). V was pared by 0 bases and J by 7 bases, with 11 bases between. Looked up from germline, CDR1 is SGHNT and CDR2 is YYREEE (reference sequence). The CDR3 is 15 residues long. The CDR3 is CASSLVGGTNSPLHF. CDR3 in DNA: TGTGCCAGCAGCTTGGTGGGGGGGACAAATTCACCCCTCCACTTT.

This rearrangement joins TRBV9 to TRBJ1-1; D call uncertain. V was trimmed by 7 bases and J by 4 bases, leaving 14 bases between them. Germline CDR1 and CDR2: SGDLS and YYNGEE. This CDR3 region has 13 residues. CDR3 nucleotide sequence: TGTGCCAGCGCGGGCGGAGGCGGCACTGAAGCTTTCTTT. It codes for CASAGGGGTEAFF.

The rearrangement joins TRBV28 to TRBJ1-2, with D possibly being TRBD1 (6 bases). The CDR3 loop spans 15 amino acids. Germline V CDR1 and CDR2: MDHEN, SYDVKM. The V and J ends lost 5 bases and 0 bases respectively, with 13 bases between them. In DNA form, the CDR3 reads TGTGCCAGCAGTACGTACAGGGTGGCTAACTATGGCTACACCTTC. This codes for CASSTYRVANYGYTF.

This rearrangement joins TRBV6-1 to TRBJ2-7; no clear D. The germline CDR1 and CDR2 sequences are MNHNS and SASEGT. This CDR3 region has 18 residues. V gave up 1 base and J gave up 3 bases, with 22 bases separating them. The CDR3 reads CASSEGLALLRSFYEQYF. CDR3 bases: TGTGCCAGCAGTGAAGGACTCGCACTATTAAGGTCTTTCTACGAGCAGTACTTC.

The chain employs TRBV4-1 and TRBJ2-3; TRBD1 aligns across 7 bases. Germline assignment: CDR1 MGHRA and CDR2 YSYEKL. The CDR3 is 15 amino acids. The V segment lost 2 bases and the J segment 3 bases; nucleotides outside the gene matches: 5. The CDR3 nucleotides are TGCGCCAGCAGCCAACCGGGACAGCCAACAGATACGCAGTATTTT. Protein product: CASSQPGQPTDTQYF.

The rearrangement joins TRBV21-1 to TRBJ2-7; the table assigns TRBD1, which was not confirmed against the DNA. TRBV21-1 is listed as a pseudogene. The CDR3 has 17 amino acids. DNA for the CDR3: TGTGCCAGCGATTCCCCATGGCGACACCCTCCAACCTACGAGCAGTACTTC. Protein product: CASDSPWRHPPTYEQYF.

The rearrangement uses TRBV5-6 and TRBJ2-1, with D possibly matching TRBD1 (5 bases). The CDR3 runs 12 residues. The V gene's germline CDR1 is SGHDT and CDR2 YYEEEE. V dropped 3 bases and J dropped 8 bases, with 9 bases sitting between them. The CDR3 sequence: CASSYQGYEQFF. Here the CDR3 DNA reads TGTGCCAGCAGCTACCAGGGTTATGAGCAGTTCTTC. The full variable domain, rest sourced from reference TRBV5-6 and TRBJ2-1, is DAGVTQSPTHLIKTRGQQVTLRCSPKSGHDTVSWYQQALGQGPQFIFQYYEEEERQRGNFPDRFSGHQFPNYSSELNVNALLLGDSALYLCASSYQGYEQFFGPGTRLTVL.

The chain carries TRBV5-4 and TRBJ1-2; D is perhaps TRBD1 (5 bases). The length of the CDR3 is 14 residues. CDR1 is SGHNT and CDR2 is YYREEE in the germline V gene (reference sequence). Trimming removed 1 base from V and 7 bases from J, with 14 bases in between. In DNA form, the CDR3 reads TGTGCCAGCAGCTTGCCAGGGCGGGGTGGTGGCTACACCTTC. Translated: CASSLPGRGGGYTF.